A single sample is the source of the 29 T cell receptor beta chains below, sequenced in a study of response to subunit inactivated influenza vaccine. MiXCR, applied by TCRdb to the RT-PCR reads, yields one record per CDR3 protein. The profile covers fewer than 400,000 distinct CDR3 sequences, with around a fifth appearing a single time and roughly 10% taken by the ten largest. The input for sequencing was PBMCs from blood, taken about 20 months after vaccination. The receptors here all came from a man in his fifties or sixties who received an inactivated influenza vaccine.

V is TRBV20-1 and J is TRBJ2-7; possibly TRBD1 or TRBD2 for D (5 bases each). V was pared by 0 bases and J by 2 bases, with 11 bases between. The CDR3 loop spans 14 amino acids. Germline values: CDR1 DFQATT, CDR2 SNEGSKA (reference sequence). This CDR3 is CSARDGTGPYEQYF. CDR3 bases: TGCAGTGCTAGAGACGGGACGGGACCCTACGAGCAGTACTTC.

V and J are TRBV7-2 and TRBJ1-2; D possibly corresponds to TRBD1 (6 bases). Trimming removed 1 base at V and 1 base at J, with 7 bases between. Germline V gives CDR1 SGHTA, CDR2 FQGNSA. This CDR3 contains 14 residues. The chain's CDR3 is CASSLEDSNYGYTF. CDR3 sequence (DNA): TGTGCCAGCAGCTTAGAGGACAGTAACTATGGCTACACCTTC.

The sample holds a few counts of this clonotype. The CDR3 protein is CSVEDGSYYEQYF. The CDR3 bases are TGCAGCGTTGAAGATGGCAGCTACTACGAGCAGTACTTC. The J gene is TRBJ2-7, the V gene TRBV29-1; D not resolved. Germline V CDR1 and CDR2: SQVTM, ANQGSEA. The ends were cut back, 0 bases at V and 3 bases at J, with 9 bases in the middle. The CDR3 has 13 amino acids.

The chain employs TRBV13 and TRBJ1-4; the match to TRBD1 covers 7 bases. CDR1 is PRHDT, CDR2 FYEKMQ, per germline (reference sequence). Trimming took 0 bases from V and 5 from J; bases not matched to a gene: 9. The CDR3 runs to 17 residues. In DNA, the CDR3 is TGTGCCAGCAGCTTAGGCCTTATGGAGGGGGCGAATGAAAAACTGTTTTTT. This codes for CASSLGLMEGANEKLFF.

The chain has TRBV10-1 and TRBJ2-4; TRBD2 matches 7 bases. This CDR3 is 14 amino acids long. The trim removed 0 bases at V and 6 bases at J, leaving 2 bases unmatched. Germline V gives CDR1 WNHNN, CDR2 SYGVQD (reference sequence). The CDR3 coding sequence is TGCGCCAGCAGTGAGTCGATAGCGGGAAACATTCAGTACTTC. Protein: CASSESIAGNIQYF.

This clonotype was seen more than once but under ten times. The chain is built from TRBV9 and TRBJ2-1; 10 bases are shared with TRBD1. V dropped 2 bases and J dropped 6; count of bases not matched to a gene: 8. Germline CDR1 is SGDLS and CDR2 is YYNGEE. The CDR3 is made up of 16 amino acids. In nucleotides, the CDR3 is TGTGCCAGCAGCGTGGAGGGACAGGGGTACGGCAATGAGCAGTTCTTC. Translated: CASSVEGQGYGNEQFF.

This clonotype occurred once. CDR3 coding DNA: TGTGCCAGCAGCCAAGGACTGGTGAACACTGAAGCTTTCTTT. Protein: CASSQGLVNTEAFF. The J gene is TRBJ1-1, the V gene TRBV3-1; D unclear. V was pared by 1 base and J by 0 bases, with 6 bases between. The CDR3 covers 14 residues. Germline values: CDR1 LGHDT, CDR2 YNNKEL (reference sequence).

This chain links TRBV18 with TRBJ2-2, with a weak D call TRBD1 (6 bases). The CDR3 sequence is 15 residues long. Germline V lookup: CDR1 KGHSH, CDR2 LQKENI. V lost 0 bases and J 4 bases, leaving 9 bases between the germline ends. The DNA of the CDR3 is TGTGCCAGCTCACCACCTCACAGGGCCACCGGGGAGCTGTTTTTT. Protein product: CASSPPHRATGELFF.

The chain carries TRBV6-2 or TRBV6-3 and TRBJ1-2; no firm D call. Trimming cost V 10 bases and J 2 bases, with 14 bases left between them. Germline V gene lookup returns CDR1 MNHEY and CDR2 SVGEGT. This CDR3 is built from 13 residues. The CDR3 protein is CATRTAGNYGYTF. Written as DNA, the CDR3 is TGTGCCACAAGGACGGCCGGGAACTATGGCTACACCTTC.

There are a few counts of this clonotype. The V and J genes are TRBV7-9 and TRBJ1-1, with D unclear. The CDR3 is 14 amino acids. Per the germline V gene, CDR1 is SEHNR and CDR2 is FQNEAQ (reference sequence). V lost 3 bases and J 3 bases, leaving 11 bases between the germline ends. The CDR3 protein is CASSLLGGDTEAFF. The CDR3 DNA reads TGTGCCAGCAGCTTGTTGGGTGGGGACACTGAAGCTTTCTTT.

This clonotype was counted only a few times. This rearrangement joins TRBV7-2 to TRBJ2-7, with TRBD2 identical over 7 bases. Germline V gene lookup returns CDR1 SGHTA and CDR2 FQGNSA. The CDR3 has 14 residues. V shed 5 bases, J shed 7 bases, and the junction held 11 bases outside the gene matches. The DNA for the CDR3 is TGTGCCAGCAGCCTACTAGCGATCACGGGGGAGCAGTACTTC. Translated: CASSLLAITGEQYF.

The chain recombines TRBV6-1 with TRBJ1-2; D gene ambiguous. Deletions cut 1 base from V and 5 bases from J, with 8 bases between. There are 13 residues in the CDR3. Germline values: CDR1 MNHNS, CDR2 SASEGT. CDR3 coding DNA: TGTGCCAGCAGTGAAGGTCAGAGATATGGCTACACCTTC. Translated: CASSEGQRYGYTF.

This chain links TRBV28 with TRBJ2-1; possible D gene TRBD1, 5 bases. The CDR3 has 19 residues. Per the germline V gene, CDR1 is MDHEN and CDR2 is SYDVKM. Deletions cut 6 bases from V and 4 bases from J, with 28 bases between. CDR3 nucleotide sequence: TGTGCCAGCAGCCTCCCTGTAGCCACTTTCAGGGCTAGTTACAATGAGCAGTTCTTC. Its protein is CASSLPVATFRASYNEQFF.

This clonotype was picked up a small number of times. The rearrangement uses TRBV4-2 and TRBJ2-1; a possible D gene is TRBD2 (5 bases). CDR1 is LGHNA, CDR2 YNFKEQ, per germline. The CDR3 spans 15 residues. The ends were cut back, 4 bases at V and 4 bases at J, with 14 bases in the middle. CDR3 residues: CASSPELGEYNEQFF. For the CDR3, the DNA is TGTGCCAGCAGCCCTGAACTAGGCGAATACAATGAGCAGTTCTTC.

The V and J genes are TRBV14 and TRBJ1-5, with no clear D. V lost 0 bases to trimming and J lost 10 bases, with 10 bases between them. Germline-derived CDR1 and CDR2 are SGHDN and FVKESK. CDR3 length equals 13 residues. CDR3 in amino acids: CASSQEGRAPQHF. In DNA form, the CDR3 reads TGTGCCAGCAGCCAAGAAGGCCGGGCACCCCAGCATTTT.

This clonotype was seen only a few times. The chain combines TRBV4-3 with TRBJ1-4; no definite D call. Germline V gene lookup returns CDR1 LGHNA and CDR2 YSLEER. This CDR3 is built from 15 residues. Between the trimmed V and J ends, which lost 1 base and 4 bases, there was a span of 10 bases. The CDR3 protein is CASSQVWTVNEKLFF. CDR3 nucleotide sequence: TGCGCCAGCAGCCAAGTTTGGACGGTTAATGAAAAACTGTTTTTT.

The genes are TRBV29-1 and TRBJ2-3; tentatively, D is TRBD1 or TRBD2 (5 bases each). CDR3 length equals 12 residues. V lost 7 bases and J 0 bases, leaving 8 bases between the germline ends. Per the germline V gene, CDR1 is SQVTM and CDR2 is ANQGSEA. The CDR3 DNA sequence: TGCAGCGGGGGCGGGAGCACAGATACGCAGTATTTT. It translates to CSGGGSTDTQYF.

This clonotype was seen more than once but under ten times. This chain uses TRBV10-1 with TRBJ2-1, with 7 bases identical to TRBD2. Trimming cost V 2 bases and J 0 bases; bases outside gene matches: 1. CDR3 size: 15 residues. CDR1 WNHNN and CDR2 SYGVQD come from the germline V gene (reference sequence). The CDR3 loop reads CASSEGEGSYNEQFF. DNA for the CDR3: TGCGCCAGCAGTGAGGGGGAGGGCTCCTACAATGAGCAGTTCTTC.

The genes are TRBV29-1 and TRBJ2-1; 10 nucleotides match TRBD2. The CDR3 extends over 13 amino acids. With 8 bases clipped from V and 4 bases from J, the junction kept 5 bases outside the gene matches. CDR1 is SQVTM and CDR2 is ANQGSEA in the germline V gene. The CDR3 region has the DNA TGCAGCATTACTAGCGGGATTTACAATGAGCAGTTCTTC. This encodes CSITSGIYNEQFF.

CDR3 in DNA: TGTGCCAGCAGTCTACAGACAGGGCAAGAGACCCAGTACTTC. Its protein product is CASSLQTGQETQYF. The V gene is TRBV28, the J gene TRBJ2-5; TRBD1 aligns across 7 bases. Germline loops: CDR1 MDHEN, CDR2 SYDVKM. This CDR3 comprises 14 residues. Unmatched junction bases numbered 5, after V lost 5 bases and J lost 2 bases.

In its sample, this clonotype was seen a few times. The rearrangement links TRBV14 to TRBJ2-7, with 8 bases aligning to TRBD1. The CDR3 runs 16 residues. The V segment lost 0 bases and the J segment 3 bases; nucleotides outside the gene matches: 7. From germline, CDR1 is SGHDN and CDR2 FVKESK. CDR3 nucleotides: TGTGCCAGCAGCCAAGATCACAGGGGGTATATCTACGAGCAGTACTTC. Translating it yields CASSQDHRGYIYEQYF.

A note on this clonotype: Sequence at one end of the junction differs from germline and may be a read error. The chain employs TRBV4-2 and TRBJ1-4; D is possibly TRBD1 (6 bases). The CDR3 contains 17 residues. CDR1 and CDR2 (germline): LGHNA, YNFKEQ. For the CDR3, the DNA is TGTGCCAGCAGCAAAGAATTACTGGGGGCGGGTAATGAAAAACTGTTTTTT. Translation gives CASSKELLGAGNEKLFF.

The rearrangement uses TRBV13 and TRBJ2-3; 8 positions match TRBD2. V gave up 5 bases and J gave up 3 bases; unmatched junction bases: 4. From germline, CDR1 is PRHDT and CDR2 FYEKMQ (reference sequence). The CDR3 is made up of 14 amino acids. The CDR3 loop is CASSAGGLTDTQYF. The CDR3 region has the DNA TGTGCCAGCAGCGCGGGGGGTTTAACAGATACGCAGTATTTT.

This clonotype was picked up many times. CDR3 amino acids: CASSPGEKLFF. CDR3 DNA: TGTGCCAGCAGCCCAGGGGAAAAACTGTTTTTT. V gene TRBV9 combines with J gene TRBJ1-4; D is possibly TRBD1 (5 bases). Per the germline V gene, CDR1 is SGDLS and CDR2 is YYNGEE. CDR3 length equals 11 residues. The V end lost 4 bases, the J end lost 8 bases, and 6 bases lay between the germline ends. Full variable domain (remainder filled in from reference TRBV9 and TRBJ1-4): DSGVTQTPKHLITATGQRVTLRCSPRSGDLSVYWYQQSLDQGLQFLIQYYNGEERAKGNILERFSAQQFPDLHSELNLSSLELGDSALYFCASSPGEKLFFGSGTQLSVL.

The chain carries TRBV28 and TRBJ2-5, with a possible D match to TRBD2 (5 bases). Trimming pared 7 bases from V and 5 bases from J, leaving 11 bases between. Germline CDR1 and CDR2: MDHEN and SYDVKM. This CDR3 has 12 residues. The CDR3 region has the DNA TGTGCCAGCACTGGACTTCTGGAGACCCAGTACTTC. Translating gives CASTGLLETQYF.

The rearrangement uses TRBV4-2 and TRBJ1-1, with unresolved D. The CDR3 contains 14 residues. With 5 bases removed from V and 4 bases from J, the gap between germline ends came to 14 bases. Germline assignment: CDR1 LGHNA and CDR2 YNFKEQ. The CDR3 region has the DNA TGTGCCAGCAGCGCCGCCCAGGTCCCCACTGAAGCTTTCTTT. It yields the protein CASSAAQVPTEAFF.

This clonotype has more than one count but fewer than ten. The V and J genes are TRBV7-2 and TRBJ2-2; no definite D call. Trimming left V 2 bases short and J 7 bases short, with 8 bases between. This CDR3 comprises 13 residues. Germline V gene sequence: CDR1 SGHTA, CDR2 FQGNSA. CDR3 region: CASSLLMGGELFF. CDR3 sequence (DNA): TGTGCCAGCAGCTTATTGATGGGCGGGGAGCTGTTTTTT.

The rearrangement links TRBV9 to TRBJ1-4; D not resolved. CDR1 and CDR2 (germline): SGDLS, YYNGEE. The CDR3 sequence is 16 residues long. V lost 0 bases and J 0 bases, leaving 9 bases between the germline ends. The CDR3 sequence: CASSVGSFATNEKLFF. In nucleotides, the CDR3 is TGTGCCAGCAGCGTAGGATCCTTTGCAACTAATGAAAAACTGTTTTTT.

V and J are TRBV20-1 and TRBJ1-2; D is unresolved. Deletions cut 5 bases from V and 0 bases from J, with 16 bases between. CDR3 length: 15 residues. The germline V gene encodes CDR1 DFQATT and CDR2 SNEGSKA (reference sequence). The CDR3 is CSAHPVDGANYGYTF. The CDR3 bases are TGCAGTGCTCATCCGGTGGACGGAGCTAACTATGGCTACACCTTC.